The T cell receptor (beta chain) described here comes from a study of shared clonotypes between healthy human individuals. Study overall: Each donor contributed plates that comprised three CD4 naive, three CD4 memory, two CD8 naive and one CD8 memory. General study results and limits: Sampling included only blood; tissue repertoires likely differ.

CD4+ cells yielded CD45RA+ naive and CD45RA-negative memory subsets. As handled by the study authors: Filtering was not the same, since immunoSEQ gave junction-only sequences without quality scores. Assay used: immunoSEQ multiplex PCR; TCRdb lists only in-frame clones, some missing. The V and J calls and clone size were taken over from that table, and D and trimming were inferred from the DNA. The sample carries around 1.4 million clones, approximately 98.5% recorded once. The germline CDR1 and CDR2 sequences are SGHTA and FQGTGA. The CDR3 has 15 residues. The V end lost 1 base, the J end lost 1 base, and 9 bases lay between the germline ends. Remarks on this clone: What it recognizes is unknown.

The sequenced sample was naive CD4+ T cells sorted from blood. The subset here: CD45RA+ positively selected. The chain has TRBV7-3 and TRBJ2-3; a possible D gene is TRBD2 (5 bases). This clonotype originated in a man aged 30 to 45 in good health. The CDR3 reads CASSLSGSGTDTQYF. Written as DNA, the CDR3 is TGTGCCAGCAGCTTAAGTGGGAGTGGCACAGATACGCAGTATTTT.